This TCR beta chain was sequenced in a study of T cell responses to AZD1222 COVID-19 vaccine. About this clone itself: Its antigen remains unknown.

The protocol was immunoSEQ multiplex PCR, while the TCRdb copy is restricted to in-frame clones and leaves out a portion. The table shows roughly 200,000 clones, with under 95% occurring only once. The CDR3 loop spans 13 amino acids. V shed 6 bases, J shed 6 bases, and the junction held 4 bases outside the gene matches. The germline gives CDR1 MNHEY, CDR2 SVGAGI. Study conclusions and caveats: Once two AZD1222 doses were given, Spike-specific TCR breadth and depth went up. Just five to seven AZD1222 recipients tested seropositive at baseline. In a largely white British group with more females than males, clonal diversity was possibly underestimated.

This chain joins TRBV6-5 and TRBJ1-1; 10 bases match TRBD1. Sequenced material: peripheral blood, taken on day 0 of MenACWY control vaccination. The TCR sequence derives from an adult in good health. The CDR3 DNA reads TGTGCCAGCAGGACAGGGGGCATCCCTGAAGCTTTCTTT. This encodes CASRTGGIPEAFF.